This TCR beta chain came from a study of neoadjuvant anti-PD-1 for oral cavity cancer. This CDR3 has 15 amino acids. From germline, CDR1 is MDHEN and CDR2 SYDVKM. V shed 5 bases and J 0 bases; nucleotides not matched to a gene: 2. Most tumor samples had about 4.8 ug input DNA in two replicates. Profiled with immunoSEQ multiplex PCR; TCRdb holds only in-frame clones, not every one. Of about 23,000 clones listed, 25% to 30% are singletons. This clone was counted only a few times. This sample's time point: after neoadjuvant nivolumab, at surgical resection. These oral cavity squamous cell carcinomas were HPV-negative and locally advanced.

The source was tumor tissue, collected after nivolumab (anti-PD-1) treatment. This clonotype originated in a person aged 35 to 85 with oral cavity squamous cell carcinoma. The chain recombines TRBV28 with TRBJ2-5, with 11 bases aligning to TRBD2. CDR3 region: CASSQTSGNQETQYF. In DNA, the CDR3 is TGTGCCAGCAGTCAGACTAGCGGGAACCAAGAGACCCAGTACTTC.